The 7 T cell receptor beta chains given below trace back to one sample, sequenced in a study of blood T cell repertoires in COVID-19. The method was immunoSEQ multiplex PCR; TCRdb's version includes in-frame clones alone and lacks a portion of them. The sample has 260,000 or so clones, roughly 86% seen once; the top ten hold 9.4%. Sequenced input: peripheral blood. Source of these receptors: a man in his late teens or twenties with active or convalescent COVID-19.

This clone has only one observation. The V and J genes are TRBV9 and TRBJ2-7; TRBD2 is a possible D gene (6 bases). The CDR3 is 14 amino acids. V lost 3 bases to trimming and J lost 3 bases, with 13 bases between them. Germline V gene data show CDR1 as SGDLS and CDR2 as YYNGEE. The CDR3 here is CASSAASEVYEQYF. CDR3 bases: TGTGCCAGCAGCGCCGCTAGCGAGGTCTACGAGCAGTACTTC.

The chain joins TRBV9 to TRBJ2-3; 13 nucleotides align to TRBD2. J gave up 3 bases and V 2 bases, and 6 bases lay outside the gene matches. CDR1 and CDR2 from the germline V gene are SGDLS and YYNGEE. This CDR3 is 17 amino acids long. Written as DNA, the CDR3 is TGTGCCAGCAGCGTCGGACTAGCGGGGGCCCTGACAGATACGCAGTATTTT. This encodes CASSVGLAGALTDTQYF.

This clone was recorded only once. V and J are TRBV3-1 (or the pseudogene TRBV3-2) and TRBJ2-7; 8 nucleotides match TRBD2. V shed 2 bases, J shed 0 bases, and the junction held 3 bases outside the gene matches. The germline V gene has CDR1 LGHDT and CDR2 YNNKEL (reference sequence). This CDR3 has 15 residues. CDR3 sequence (DNA): TGTGCCAGCAGCCAAAACGGGGGGGACTCCTACGAGCAGTACTTC. Protein: CASSQNGGDSYEQYF.

This chain connects TRBV5-1 to TRBJ2-1, with TRBD1 as a possible D gene (5 bases). Germline lookup yields CDR1 SGHRS and CDR2 YFSETQ. The germline V and J ends were trimmed by 0 bases and 5 bases, with 9 bases remaining between them. CDR3 size: 14 residues. The CDR3 DNA follows: TGCGCCAGCAGCTTGGCCGCGACAGACAATGAGCAGTTCTTC. This gives the protein CASSLAATDNEQFF.

This clone was seen at least ten times. The rearrangement uses TRBV3-1 (or the pseudogene TRBV3-2) and TRBJ1-3; D ambiguous. Trimming shortened V by 1 base and J by 7 bases, and 14 bases separated the two germline ends. The germline V gene encodes CDR1 LGHDT and CDR2 YNNKEL (reference sequence). This CDR3 spans 15 amino acids. The CDR3: CASSQVGREFNTIYF. The CDR3 DNA reads as TGTGCCAGCAGCCAAGTTGGTCGGGAGTTTAACACCATATATTTT.

The gene calls are TRBV9 and TRBJ1-3; D is possibly TRBD1 (6 bases). The CDR3 runs to 16 residues. Germline V lookup: CDR1 SGDLS, CDR2 YYNGEE. V was cut by 4 bases and J by 0 bases, with 14 bases left in between. The CDR3 bases are TGTGCCAGCAGCCTCGGGGGGCTCTCCTCTGGAAACACCATATATTTT. Translated: CASSLGGLSSGNTIYF.

The J gene is TRBJ1-1, the V gene TRBV4-3; perhaps TRBD1 as D (6 bases). V was shortened by 2 bases and J by 1 base, with 14 bases between the two germline ends. The CDR3 contains 16 residues. Germline V lookup: CDR1 LGHNA, CDR2 YSLEER. The CDR3 DNA reads as TGCGCCAGCAGCCAAAAGACACAGGGCCCGAACACTGAAGCTTTCTTT. It is translated as CASSQKTQGPNTEAFF.